Presented here are 32 T cell receptor beta chains from one specimen sequenced in a study of T cells in women clearing cervical HPV infection. Here immunoSEQ multiplex PCR was the method, and the copy in TCRdb shows in-frame clones only, minus some. The sample has about 46,000 clones. Sequenced input: blood buffy coat. The receptors were sampled from a woman between 18 and 70 years old with a cervical HPV16 infection that either progressed to CIN3+ or cleared (not recorded which).

A note on this clone: With the read ending 3 residues before the CDR3 end, the germline J gene is used to fill in that end. The chain is built from TRBV7-8 and TRBJ2-5, with TRBD1 matching over 9 bases. Germline V gives CDR1 SGHVS, CDR2 FQNEAQ. The CDR3 is 13 amino acids. J lost 5 bases, V lost 10 bases, and 8 bases had no gene match. This CDR3 reads CATGQGMGETQYF. CDR3 bases read: TGTGCCACCGGACAGGGGATGGGGGAGACC.

With regard to this clone: One end of the junction fails to match germline, which may point to a read error. Coverage ceases 3 residues before the CDR3 finishes, and the germline J gene fills in the end. This sequence joins TRBV30 and TRBJ1-3, with 8 bases that match TRBD1. Germline CDR1 GTSNPN, CDR2 SVGIG (reference sequence). This CDR3 is built from 14 residues. CDR3 residues: CAWTRQGRGNTIYF. The sequenced part of the CDR3 DNA is TGTGCCTGGACGCGACAGGGGCGGGGAAACACA.

In the case of this clone: Read data end 3 residues before the CDR3 end; the end is taken from the germline J gene. The chain links TRBV10-2 to TRBJ2-7; no clear D. CDR3 size: 13 residues. Germline V gene sequence: CDR1 WSHSY, CDR2 SAAADI. V was cut by 7 bases and J by 0 bases, with 10 bases left in between. Incomplete CDR3 DNA: TGCGCCAGCATTGCGAGATCCTCCTACGAG. Encoded protein: CASIARSSYE. The CDR3 in its entirety is CASIARSSYEQYF.

As concerns this clone: The CDR3 is cut off 3 residues early in the read; its end comes from the germline J gene. Other DNA variants within this sample encode the same CDR3. The genes are TRBV5-1 and TRBJ1-3, with TRBD1 as a possible D gene (5 bases). CDR1 is SGHRS, CDR2 YFSETQ, per germline. The CDR3 covers 14 residues. Incomplete CDR3 DNA: TGCGCCAGCAGCTTGGAGGGTGCTAGGGGATCA. Its translation: CASSLEGARGS. The CDR3, in full, reads CASSLEGARGSIYF.

As regards this clone: The read falls 3 residues short of the CDR3 end, and the missing part is taken from the germline J gene. The rearrangement links TRBV5-1 to TRBJ2-3; 14 nucleotides line up with TRBD2. Germline CDR1 and CDR2: SGHRS and YFSETQ. The V segment lost 4 bases and the J segment 5 bases; nucleotides outside the gene matches: 9. The CDR3 extends over 17 amino acids. CDR3 DNA, as far as it was read: TGCGCCAGCAGCGGCGGACTAGCGGGGGGCCCAGGAGATACG. It yields the protein CASSGGLAGGPGDT. The full CDR3 is CASSGGLAGGPGDTQYF.

About this clone itself: The read comes to an end 3 residues before the CDR3 does, leaving the germline J gene to fill in the end. The J gene is TRBJ2-1, the V gene TRBV7-6; perhaps TRBD2 as D (6 bases). This CDR3 is 15 amino acids long. Between the trimmed V and J ends, which lost 5 bases and 2 bases, there was a span of 13 bases. The germline V gene has CDR1 SGHVS and CDR2 FNYEAQ. CDR3 in amino acids: CASSATGLPYNEQFF. Partial CDR3 DNA: TGTGCCAGCAGCGCCACGGGACTCCCCTACAATGAG.

With regard to this clone: The sequenced fragment ends 3 residues before the CDR3 boundary, so the rest is inferred from the germline J gene. The chain joins TRBV18 to TRBJ2-2; 10 nucleotides match TRBD1. Per germline, CDR1 KGHSH and CDR2 LQKENI. The CDR3 consists of 14 residues. Partial CDR3 DNA: TGTGCCAGCTCACAAGGACAGGGGGTTGGAAAG. Translation: CASSQGQGVGK. The whole CDR3 region reads CASSQGQGVGKLFF.

About this clone itself: The read finishes 3 residues shy of the CDR3 end, and the germline J gene is used to complete it. J is TRBJ2-3 and V is TRBV2, with unresolved D. The CDR3 has 14 residues. V gave up 6 bases and J gave up 6 bases, with 16 bases separating them. CDR1 SNHLY and CDR2 FYNNEI come from the germline V gene. CDR3 bases read: TGTGCCAGCAGAATTCCTCCGGGTATGGATACG. It is translated as CASRIPPGMDT. In full, the CDR3 reads CASRIPPGMDTQYF.

Points on this clone: The read ends 3 residues early relative to the CDR3; the germline J gene fills the gap. This chain connects TRBV7-2 to TRBJ2-1, with D perhaps TRBD2 (6 bases). CDR3 length: 15 residues. V lost 2 bases and J lost 4, with 12 bases in between. Germline CDR1 is SGHTA and CDR2 is FQGNSA. The CDR3 loop reads CASSLNGGIYNEQFF. Incomplete CDR3 DNA: TGTGCCAGCAGCTTAAACGGGGGTATATACAATGAG.

On this clone itself: The sequence runs out 3 residues before the end of the CDR3; the remainder is reconstructed from the germline J gene. The J gene is TRBJ2-3, the V gene TRBV7-3, with 13 bases aligning to TRBD2. The CDR3 extends over 16 amino acids. The germline V gene has CDR1 SGHTA and CDR2 FQGTGA. Trimming cost V 4 bases and J 3 bases; bases outside gene matches: 4. CDR3 DNA (partial): TGTGCCAGCAGCTCCGGACTAGCGGGAGTTACAGATACG. Its translation: CASSSGLAGVTDT. The whole CDR3 reads CASSSGLAGVTDTQYF.

Concerning this clone itself: With the read ending 3 residues before the CDR3 end, the germline J gene is used to fill in that end. The chain combines TRBV20-1 with TRBJ2-1, with D perhaps matching TRBD2 (6 bases). CDR3 size: 14 residues. CDR1 is DFQATT and CDR2 is SNEGSKA in the germline V gene (reference sequence). The V end lost 0 bases, the J end lost 6 bases, and 12 bases lay between the germline ends. CDR3 sequence: CSARDRLGSNEQFF. The sequenced CDR3 bases are TGCAGTGCTAGAGATCGACTAGGAAGCAATGAG.

With regard to this clone: The read ends 3 residues shy of where the CDR3 ends; the end is completed using the germline J gene. The J gene is TRBJ2-1, the V gene TRBV5-6; 7 nucleotides line up with TRBD1. This CDR3 has 15 amino acids. V lost 4 bases to trimming and J lost 7 bases; unmatched junction nucleotides: 11. Looked up from germline, CDR1 is SGHDT and CDR2 is YYEEEE. The CDR3 loop is CASSPQTGWENEQFF. CDR3 bases read: TGTGCCAGCAGCCCTCAGACAGGGTGGGAGAATGAG.

A remark on this clone: The read ends 3 residues before the CDR3 terminus; that terminus is restored from the germline J gene. V is TRBV5-4 and J is TRBJ2-1, with unresolved D. This CDR3 is built from 11 residues. The germline V and J ends were trimmed by 4 bases and 9 bases, with 8 bases remaining between them. Germline lookup yields CDR1 SGHNT and CDR2 YYREEE (reference sequence). The DNA read from the CDR3 is TGTGCCAGCAGCACGGGTAGTGAG. Translated, it gives CASSTGSE. The entire CDR3 protein is CASSTGSEQFF.

A remark on this clone: The CDR3 extends 3 residues past the end of the read, so its final part is completed from the germline J gene. V gene TRBV30 combines with J gene TRBJ2-4; tentatively, D is TRBD2 (5 bases). Per germline, CDR1 GTSNPN and CDR2 SVGIG (reference sequence). CDR3 length: 15 residues. The CDR3 region is CAWSVRTAMEYGQYF. CDR3 bases read: TGTGCCTGGAGTGTACGGACTGCGATGGAGTATGGT.

Remarks on this clone: The read comes to an end 3 residues before the CDR3 does, leaving the germline J gene to fill in the end. The J gene is TRBJ2-1, the V gene TRBV18; no clear D gene. The V gene lost 2 bases and the J gene lost 9 bases, with 14 bases spanning the gap. Germline CDR1 is KGHSH and CDR2 is LQKENI. CDR3 length: 14 residues. CDR3: CASSPYLETGEQFF. The part of the CDR3 DNA that was read is TGTGCCAGCTCACCATATTTAGAAACGGGTGAG.

As for this clone: Read sequence stops 3 residues before the CDR3 end, and the germline J gene provides the missing end. J is TRBJ2-2 and V is TRBV6-2 or TRBV6-3; D call uncertain. The length of the CDR3 is 11 residues. V was pared by 8 bases and J by 8 bases, with 9 bases between. The V gene's germline CDR1 is MNHEY and CDR2 SVGEGT. The part of the CDR3 DNA that was read is TGTGCCAGCGGTGATGCGGGGGAG. Translating gives CASGDAGE. The whole CDR3 protein is CASGDAGELFF.

About this clone itself: The CDR3 extends 3 residues past the end of the read, so its final part is completed from the germline J gene. The chain recombines TRBV29-1 with TRBJ2-7, with D maybe TRBD1 (6 bases). There are 11 residues in the CDR3. CDR1 is SQVTM and CDR2 is ANQGSEA in the germline V gene. The V end was cut by 4 bases, the J end by 4 bases, with 8 bases between. CDR3 in amino acids: CSVGTAYEQYF. The covered CDR3 bases are TGCAGCGTTGGGACAGCATACGAG.

Concerning this clone itself: The sequenced fragment ends 3 residues before the CDR3 boundary, so the rest is inferred from the germline J gene. Distinct nucleotide sequences in the sample also encode this CDR3. The chain combines TRBV7-9 with TRBJ1-3; D gene uncertain. The V and J ends lost 2 bases and 8 bases respectively, with 10 bases between them. Germline V gives CDR1 SEHNR, CDR2 FQNEAQ (reference sequence). The CDR3 runs 13 residues. CDR3 DNA (partial): TGTGCCAGCAGCTTATTGTACAGAGACACC. Protein: CASSLLYRDT. The full CDR3 protein is CASSLLYRDTIYF.

For this clone: From the germline J gene comes the end of the CDR3, since the read stops 3 residues before it. The V call is TRBV19, the J call TRBJ2-7, with D tentatively TRBD2 (6 bases). V dropped 3 bases and J dropped 5 bases, with 20 bases sitting between them. This CDR3 has 16 amino acids. The germline gives CDR1 LNHDA, CDR2 SQIVND (reference sequence). The DNA read from the CDR3 is TGTGCCAGTAGTATCCTTTTGGGGGGAGTCGAGAACGAG. Translation: CASSILLGGVENE. The whole CDR3 protein reads CASSILLGGVENEQYF.

Concerning this clone itself: The observed sequence ends 3 residues before the CDR3 terminus, with the missing tail filled in from the germline J gene. The V call is TRBV7-2, the J call TRBJ2-4; TRBD2 is a possible D gene (6 bases). With 3 bases removed from V and 0 bases from J, the gap between germline ends came to 6 bases. The CDR3 covers 14 residues. Germline lookup yields CDR1 SGHTA and CDR2 FQGNSA. The CDR3 sequence is CASSFGGAKNIQYF. The CDR3 DNA, read in part, is TGTGCCAGCAGCTTCGGGGGAGCCAAAAACATT.

The sequenced part of the CDR3 DNA is TGTGCCAGTAGTATGACAGGACTAGCGGGAGGTCTCTACAATGAG. Its protein product is CASSMTGLAGGLYNE. The full CDR3 sequence reads CASSMTGLAGGLYNEQFF. The V and J genes are TRBV19 and TRBJ2-1; TRBD2 matches 14 bases. The read ends 3 residues shy of where the CDR3 ends; the end is completed using the germline J gene. V was clipped by 3 bases and J by 3 bases; unmatched bases: 7. Germline CDR1 reads LNHDA; CDR2 reads SQIVND (reference sequence). CDR3 size: 18 residues.

Remarks on this clone: Sequencing ends 3 residues short of the CDR3 end; the germline J gene provides the rest. The V and J genes are TRBV14 and TRBJ2-7; 7 bases match TRBD2. Germline CDR1 and CDR2: SGHDN and FVKESK. This CDR3 is 15 amino acids long. The ends lost 3 bases at V and 3 bases at J; junction bases unmatched: 8. The DNA read from the CDR3 is TGTGCCAGCAGCCACGGACTAGGAACACTCTACGAG. This encodes CASSHGLGTLYE. The CDR3 in full is CASSHGLGTLYEQYF.

About this clone itself: The read finishes 3 residues shy of the CDR3 end, and the germline J gene is used to complete it. The rearrangement joins TRBV30 to TRBJ1-1; unclear D gene. Trimming removed 5 bases at V and 1 base at J, with 14 bases between. The CDR3 sequence is 14 residues long. Germline V gene data show CDR1 as GTSNPN and CDR2 as SVGIG (reference sequence). The CDR3 bases that were read are TGTGCCTGGGACATCGGGGTTTCGAACACTGAA. Protein product: CAWDIGVSNTE. The whole CDR3 is CAWDIGVSNTEAFF.

In the case of this clone: The read terminates 3 residues ahead of where the CDR3 ends, so the germline J gene completes it. The chain couples TRBV30 to TRBJ1-2; no clear D. Deletions cut 4 bases from V and 4 bases from J, with 7 bases between. From germline, CDR1 is GTSNPN and CDR2 SVGIG (reference sequence). CDR3 size: 11 residues. CDR3 in amino acids: CAWNSVYGYTF. CDR3 bases read: TGTGCCTGGAACAGTGTCTATGGC. The whole variable domain, remainder taken from reference TRBV30 and TRBJ1-2, is SQTIHQWPATLVQPVGSPLSLECTVEGTSNPNLYWYRQAAGRGLQLLFYSVGIGQISSEVPQNLSASRPQDRQFILSSKKLLLSDSGFYLCAWNSVYGYTFGSGTRLTVV.

Of note for this clone: From the germline J gene comes the end of the CDR3, since the read stops 3 residues before it. This chain connects TRBV5-1 to TRBJ1-4, with 8 bases aligning to TRBD1. CDR1 and CDR2 from the germline V gene are SGHRS and YFSETQ. The CDR3 is made up of 14 amino acids. J was trimmed by 6 bases and V by 4 bases; bases with no gene match: 5. CDR3 DNA, as far as it was read: TGCGCCAGCAGCCTGGGACAGGTGGATGAAAAA. It translates to CASSLGQVDEK. The CDR3 as a whole reads CASSLGQVDEKLFF.

For this clone: The read finishes 3 residues shy of the CDR3 end, and the germline J gene is used to complete it. This chain connects TRBV14 to TRBJ2-1; 12 positions match TRBD2. The CDR3 runs to 16 residues. Germline lookup yields CDR1 SGHDN and CDR2 FVKESK. After removal of 3 bases from V and 7 bases from J, the junction contained 7 bases not matched to a gene. The CDR3: CASSQVASGRANEQFF. CDR3 bases read: TGTGCCAGCAGCCAGGTAGCTAGCGGGAGGGCGAATGAG.

Regarding this clone: The read halts 3 residues ahead of the CDR3 end, with the missing end drawn from the germline J gene. The chain employs TRBV19 and TRBJ1-1; D not certain. Trimming took off 4 bases at V and 4 bases at J, with 13 bases between the two ends. This CDR3 is built from 14 residues. The germline CDR1 and CDR2 sequences are LNHDA and SQIVND (reference sequence). Partial CDR3 DNA: TGTGCCAGTAGTAAGGCGGGAGTAGGCACTGAA. Residues: CASSKAGVGTE. The CDR3 reads in full as CASSKAGVGTEAFF.

A word on this clone: The read is 3 residues too short to cover the CDR3 end, so that end is filled in from the germline J gene. This chain joins TRBV30 and TRBJ1-2; possibly TRBD1 for D (5 bases). From germline, CDR1 is GTSNPN and CDR2 SVGIG (reference sequence). Trimming shortened V by 4 bases and J by 2 bases, and 8 bases separated the two germline ends. The CDR3 has 12 residues. CDR3 protein: CAWNRGNYGYTF. Partial CDR3 DNA: TGTGCCTGGAATAGGGGAAACTATGGC. The full variable domain, with the rest looked up from reference TRBV30 and TRBJ1-2, is SQTIHQWPATLVQPVGSPLSLECTVEGTSNPNLYWYRQAAGRGLQLLFYSVGIGQISSEVPQNLSASRPQDRQFILSSKKLLLSDSGFYLCAWNRGNYGYTFGSGTRLTVV.

Concerning this clone itself: Read coverage stops 3 residues before the CDR3 terminus; the germline J gene supplies the remainder. The V and J genes are TRBV7-2 and TRBJ2-1; TRBD1 is a possible D gene (5 bases). CDR3 size: 15 residues. Germline-derived CDR1 and CDR2 are SGHTA and FQGNSA. V shed 1 base and J shed 3 bases, with 10 bases lying between them. The CDR3 bases that were read are TGTGCCAGCAGCTTAGGTCAGGGCCTCTACAATGAG. Amino acid sequence: CASSLGQGLYNE. The CDR3 in its entirety is CASSLGQGLYNEQFF.

As for this clone: The read finishes 3 residues shy of the CDR3 end, and the germline J gene is used to complete it. V usage is TRBV2 and J usage is TRBJ2-5; maybe TRBD1 (7 bases). CDR1 is SNHLY, CDR2 FYNNEI, per germline. This CDR3 is 15 amino acids long. V dropped 8 bases and J dropped 5 bases, with 21 bases sitting between them. The DNA read from the CDR3 is TGTGCCAGCGAATTCCAGGGGGGTAGGGCGGAGACC. Protein product: CASEFQGGRAET. The full CDR3 reads CASEFQGGRAETQYF. Full variable domain (remainder filled in from reference TRBV2 and TRBJ2-5): EPEVTQTPSHQVTQMGQEVILRCVPISNHLYFYWYRQILGQKVEFLVSFYNNEISEKSEIFDDQFSVERPDGSNFTLKIRSTKLEDSAMYFCASEFQGGRAETQYFGPGTRLLVL.

The CDR3 reads CAWSLFISGGEQFF. The sequenced part of the CDR3 DNA is TGTGCCTGGAGTCTTTTCATTTCGGGTGGTGAG. The rearrangement uses TRBV30 and TRBJ2-1, with D unclear. The CDR3 end lies 3 residues beyond the end of the read and is filled in from the germline J gene. The germline V gene encodes CDR1 GTSNPN and CDR2 SVGIG (reference sequence). This CDR3 has 14 residues. V gave up 2 bases and J gave up 9 bases, with 17 bases separating them.

For this clone: Germline is not matched at one junction end, which may reflect a read error. The CDR3 end lies 3 residues beyond the end of the read and is filled in from the germline J gene. V is TRBV7-9 and J is TRBJ1-2, with 7 bases fitting TRBD1. The CDR3 runs to 15 residues. Germline V CDR1 and CDR2: SEHNR, FQNEAQ (reference sequence). The CDR3 DNA, read in part, is TGTGCCTGCAGGACAGGAGCACGTTATAACTATGGC. Its protein product is CACRTGARYNYG. The entire CDR3 sequence reads CACRTGARYNYGYTF.